This T cell receptor beta chain comes out of a study of blood T cell repertoires in COVID-19. The overall study: Acute and convalescent COVID-19 specimens originated in the United States, Italy and Spain. The analysed material was cDNA or gDNA that came from T cells, B-cell-depleted T cells, or PBMCs.

Germline V gene data show CDR1 as SGHRS and CDR2 as YFSETQ. This CDR3 is 12 amino acids long. V lost 2 bases, J lost 7 bases, and 4 bases lay in between. Per the authors' pipeline: Estimation of nucleated cell counts was performed using reference gene primer amplification. Measured with immunoSEQ multiplex PCR; TCRdb has only the in-frame clones, and not every one. For V, J and clone size, that table is used; D and trimming come from the DNA. The data show some 120,000 clones, with approximately 83% seen just once and around 18% held by the top ten. This clonotype originated in a woman in her forties or fifties who had recovered from COVID-19. The specimen sequenced was peripheral blood. The chain is built from TRBV5-1 and TRBJ1-6, with D uncertain. The CDR3 sequence: CASSFPNSPLHF. CDR3 sequence (DNA): TGCGCCAGCAGCTTCCCAAATTCACCCCTCCACTTT. Supplemented by reference TRBV5-1 and TRBJ1-6, the full variable domain reads KAGVTQTPRYLIKTRGQQVTLSCSPISGHRSVSWYQQTPGQGLQFLFEYFSETQRNKGNFPGRFSGRQFSNSRSEMNVSTLELGDSALYLCASSFPNSPLHFGNGTRLTVT.